Listed here are 16 T cell receptor beta chains from one sample, sequenced in a study of T cells expressing NK-cell markers. TCRdb reprocessed the 5' RACE reads, keeping one entry per CDR3 protein, no DNA. In all, the sample yields 20,000 to 25,000 distinct CDR3 sequences. The sample consisted of blood T cells: a sorted CD56 or NKG2C T cell subset, CD4+ or CD8+ T cells, or bulk PBMC T cells (not recorded which). These receptors came from a man aged 18-69 years in good health.

The V and J genes are TRBV6-1 and TRBJ2-6. The CDR3 is 13 residues long. CDR1 is MNHNS, CDR2 SASEGT, per germline. The CDR3 reads CASTYSGANVLTF.

This chain connects TRBV29-1 to TRBJ1-4. This CDR3 region has 13 residues. The germline V gene encodes CDR1 SQVTM and CDR2 ANQGSEA. This chain's CDR3 is CSAVVSTNEKLFF.

This chain's CDR3 is CASSSPAGFNEQFF. V is TRBV11-2 and J is TRBJ2-1; TCRdb names TRBD1, which stays unverified in the absence of DNA. The CDR3 length is 14 residues. Germline CDR1 reads SGHAT; CDR2 reads FQNNGV.

V usage is TRBV7-9 and J usage is TRBJ1-5; TCRdb's D call of TRBD1 is untestable without DNA. The CDR3 is 16 amino acids. Germline-derived CDR1 and CDR2 are SEHNR and FQNEAQ (reference sequence). The chain's CDR3 is CASSLDRGPGNQPQHF.

This chain connects TRBV4-3 to TRBJ2-1; the D gene TCRdb calls, TRBD2, cannot be checked with no DNA. Germline CDR1 reads LGHNA; CDR2 reads YSLEER. This CDR3 has 15 residues. The CDR3 spells CASSRLADPYNEQFF.

The rearrangement joins TRBV6-2 or TRBV6-3 to TRBJ1-2. This CDR3 region has 16 residues. Per germline, CDR1 MNHEY and CDR2 SVGEGT. The CDR3: CASSYILLGMDYGYTF.

The chain carries TRBV6-5 and TRBJ1-1. CDR1 and CDR2 (germline): MNHEY, SVGAGI. This CDR3 is 14 amino acids long. CDR3 sequence reads: CASSYSAANTEAFF.

This sequence joins TRBV24-1 and TRBJ1-2. The CDR3 totals 16 residues. Germline V CDR1 and CDR2: KGHDR, SFDVKD. This CDR3 is CATSPAFGAPNYGYTF.

This rearrangement joins TRBV7-2 to TRBJ2-7; TCRdb picks TRBD1, but there is no DNA to check that call. The CDR3 is 13 residues long. Germline CDR1 SGHTA, CDR2 FQGNSA. The CDR3 sequence: CASSSRGAYEQYF.

The chain uses TRBV20-1 and TRBJ2-5; TCRdb calls TRBD1, which cannot be checked without DNA. This CDR3 region has 16 residues. Germline values: CDR1 DFQATT, CDR2 SNEGSKA (reference sequence). CDR3 region: CSASPSGQGFSKTQYF.

V is TRBV6-2 or TRBV6-3 and J is TRBJ2-1; TCRdb's D call, TRBD2, is unchecked because there is no DNA. The CDR3 consists of 15 residues. Per germline, CDR1 MNHEY and CDR2 SVGEGT. The CDR3 here is CASSYSGAPYNEQFF.

The gene calls are TRBV2 and TRBJ1-6; there is no DNA to check the TCRdb D call of TRBD1. Germline CDR1 SNHLY, CDR2 FYNNEI. The CDR3 extends over 13 amino acids. The CDR3 reads CASGDRGNSPLHF.

V is TRBV6-2 or TRBV6-3 and J is TRBJ2-1; the D gene TCRdb calls, TRBD2, cannot be checked with no DNA. The CDR3 has 15 residues. Germline values: CDR1 MNHEY, CDR2 SVGEGT. CDR3: CASSPTSGGLNEQFF.

The V and J genes are TRBV20-1 and TRBJ2-7; the D call from TCRdb, TRBD2, cannot be confirmed without DNA. CDR1 and CDR2 from the germline V gene are DFQATT and SNEGSKA (reference sequence). CDR3 length equals 15 residues. The CDR3 here is CSATTGTSILREQYF.

V is TRBV12-3 or TRBV12-4 and J is TRBJ2-3; checking the TCRdb D call of TRBD2 is not possible without DNA. This CDR3 is 17 amino acids long. CDR3 protein: CASSPPPTSGSTDTQYF.

This chain links TRBV4-3 with TRBJ2-4; the TCRdb D gene call, TRBD1, has no DNA to confirm it. This CDR3 has 13 residues. Germline assignment: CDR1 LGHNA and CDR2 YSLEER. The CDR3 loop is CASGDRAKNIQYF.